Following are 19 T cell receptor beta chains from one sample sequenced in a study of cytomegalovirus exposure and HLA in healthy donors (dated 2017 in TCRdb). The library came from the immunoSEQ multiplex PCR assay. For the multiplex PCR, a mixture combining 60 forward primers for TCR Vbeta segments and 13 reverse primers for TCR Jbeta segments was used. The immuneACCESS repertoire file appears here via TCRdb, limited to in-frame rearrangements. These files lack a portion of the clones; in checked studies, under half of the deficit traces to unresolved V genes, and the cause of the others is not known. This sample holds about 120,000 clones; approximately 80% were observed only once. The top ten clones comprise roughly 2.5% of the sample. Sequenced input: PBMCs. Receptor source: a woman aged 40 to 50 in good health and CMV-seropositive.

This chain connects TRBV12-5 to TRBJ2-3, with D tentatively TRBD1 (5 bases). CDR1 LGHNT and CDR2 FRNRAP come from the germline V gene. The CDR3 has 17 amino acids. Trimming removed 0 bases at V and 2 bases at J, with 15 bases between. The CDR3 loop is CASGLVPDGQTTDTQYF. The CDR3 bases are TGTGCTAGTGGTTTGGTCCCAGACGGACAAACCACAGATACGCAGTATTTT.

The chain carries TRBV7-9 and TRBJ2-3; a possible D gene is TRBD2 (6 bases). Germline loops: CDR1 SEHNR, CDR2 FQNEAQ (reference sequence). The CDR3 totals 13 residues. Trimming took 7 bases from V and 1 from J, leaving 9 bases between them. The CDR3 nucleotides read TGTGCCAGCACGGGAGCGGGCACAGATACGCAGTATTTT. Residues: CASTGAGTDTQYF.

The chain couples TRBV13 to TRBJ2-5; no clear D gene. Near its end, the DNA agrees better with TRBJ2-7, so the J call may be wrong. The CDR3 has 13 residues. Germline CDR1 reads PRHDT; CDR2 reads FYEKMQ (reference sequence). In DNA form, the CDR3 reads TGTGCCAGCAGCTCCCGAGGAGACTACGAGCAGTACTTC. Translation gives CASSSRGDYEQYF.

This clone appeared once. The chain couples TRBV4-2 to TRBJ2-4; D ambiguous. The CDR3 extends over 11 amino acids. Trimming took off 5 bases at V and 5 bases at J, with 4 bases between the two ends. Germline CDR1 is LGHNA and CDR2 is YNFKEQ. In DNA form, the CDR3 reads TGTGCCAGCAGCTCGGAAAACATTCAGTACTTC. Amino acid sequence: CASSSENIQYF.

This clone occurred once. This chain joins TRBV27 and TRBJ2-2; 8 bases map to TRBD1. In germline, CDR1 is MNHEY, CDR2 SMNVEV (reference sequence). J lost 5 bases, V lost 3 bases, and 8 bases had no gene match. The CDR3 length is 16 residues. Here the CDR3 reads CASSLGSGGKTGELFF. The CDR3 DNA is TGTGCCAGCAGTTTGGGGTCAGGGGGCAAGACCGGGGAGCTGTTTTTT.

In regard to this clone: At the DNA level, this CDR3 is encoded by other sequences in the same sample as well. V gene TRBV29-1 combines with J gene TRBJ2-2, with 8 bases that match TRBD2. Germline assignment: CDR1 SQVTM and CDR2 ANQGSEA. The J segment lost 3 bases and the V segment lost 4 bases, leaving 4 bases of the junction unmatched. The CDR3 covers 14 residues. The CDR3 reads CSVGAGDDTGELFF. In DNA form, the CDR3 reads TGCAGCGTTGGAGCGGGAGATGACACCGGGGAGCTGTTTTTT.

This clone came up a few times. V and J are TRBV7-6 and TRBJ2-1; a possible D gene is TRBD2 (5 bases). The CDR3 sequence is 12 residues long. V lost 5 bases and J 9 bases, leaving 11 bases between the germline ends. The germline gives CDR1 SGHVS, CDR2 FNYEAQ. DNA for the CDR3: TGTGCCAGCAGCCTAACGGGGAGTGAGCAGTTCTTC. Its protein product is CASSLTGSEQFF.

The V gene is TRBV7-2, the J gene TRBJ1-2, with D unclear. This CDR3 spans 15 amino acids. CDR1 SGHTA and CDR2 FQGNSA come from the germline V gene. The ends were cut back, 5 bases at V and 0 bases at J, with 13 bases in the middle. CDR3 region: CASSLVAEANYGYTF. CDR3 DNA sequence: TGTGCCAGCAGCCTCGTGGCGGAGGCTAACTATGGCTACACCTTC.

The rearrangement uses TRBV7-9 and TRBJ1-1, with D hard to call. The length of the CDR3 is 13 residues. Germline CDR1 SEHNR, CDR2 FQNEAQ (reference sequence). Between the trimmed V and J ends, which lost 8 bases and 0 bases, there was a span of 10 bases. CDR3 amino acids: CASVSPMNTEAFF. The CDR3 nucleotides are TGTGCCAGCGTCAGTCCCATGAACACTGAAGCTTTCTTT.

V and J are TRBV4-1 and TRBJ2-1, with 13 bases identical to TRBD2. Germline CDR1 and CDR2: MGHRA and YSYEKL. There are 14 residues in the CDR3. V was clipped by 0 bases and J by 16 bases; unmatched bases: 6. CDR3 nucleotides: TGCGCCAGCAGCCAAGACTTACTAGCGGGGGGGCTCTTCTTC. Its protein product is CASSQDLLAGGLFF.

This clone has only a few counts. The J gene is TRBJ2-1, the V gene TRBV5-6, with 8 bases lining up with TRBD2. The CDR3 runs to 16 residues. V lost 2 bases, J lost 4 bases, and 8 bases stayed unmatched. Per the germline V gene, CDR1 is SGHDT and CDR2 is YYEEEE. CDR3 bases: TGTGCCAGCAGCTTTGGGCGGCGGGGGGTGTACAATGAGCAGTTCTTC. Encoded protein: CASSFGRRGVYNEQFF.

This clone was seen only once. The gene calls are TRBV30 and TRBJ2-7; 15 bases are a match to TRBD2. V dropped 3 bases and J dropped 6; count of bases not matched to a gene: 6. This CDR3 contains 15 residues. From germline, CDR1 is GTSNPN and CDR2 SVGIG (reference sequence). This CDR3 is CAWSSGLAGGREQYF. In DNA, the CDR3 is TGTGCCTGGAGCTCTGGACTAGCGGGAGGGCGCGAGCAGTACTTC.

The gene calls are TRBV19 and TRBJ2-7, with 8 bases aligning to TRBD1. The CDR3 spans 14 residues. Germline-derived CDR1 and CDR2 are LNHDA and SQIVND (reference sequence). The trim removed 4 bases at V and 2 bases at J, leaving 4 bases unmatched. In nucleotides, the CDR3 is TGTGCCAGTAGTACTACAGGGGGGACCTACGAGCAGTACTTC. This translates into CASSTTGGTYEQYF.

This chain links TRBV5-5 with TRBJ1-2; 11 bases are a match to TRBD1. CDR1 is SGHKS, CDR2 YYEKEE, per germline (reference sequence). With V trimmed by 4 bases and J by 4 bases, 3 bases remained unmatched. The CDR3 sequence is 14 residues long. The CDR3 region is CASSPGQGAYGYTF. The CDR3 DNA reads TGTGCCAGCAGCCCAGGACAGGGGGCCTATGGCTACACCTTC.

V gene TRBV6-1 combines with J gene TRBJ2-1, with TRBD2 matching 10 bases. Germline lookup yields CDR1 MNHNS and CDR2 SASEGT. CDR3 length: 15 residues. V lost 6 bases, J lost 3 bases, and 5 bases stayed unmatched. The chain's CDR3 is CASSSSSGGYNEQFF. CDR3 nucleotides: TGTGCCAGCAGCTCCTCTAGCGGGGGCTACAATGAGCAGTTCTTC.

The V and J genes are TRBV2 and TRBJ1-1; 7 positions agree with TRBD1. This CDR3 contains 13 residues. The V gene end was trimmed by 5 bases and the J gene end by 5 bases; junction bases not matched to a gene: 5. Per the germline V gene, CDR1 is SNHLY and CDR2 is FYNNEI. The CDR3 DNA reads TGTGCCAGCAGTTCGACAGGGAAAACTGAAGCTTTCTTT. Amino acids: CASSSTGKTEAFF.

This clone is a singleton in its sample. The CDR3 bases are TGCGCCAGCAGAGGGGGAACAGATACGCAGTATTTT. This codes for CASRGGTDTQYF. The chain recombines TRBV5-1 with TRBJ2-3; tentative D call: TRBD1 (6 bases). Germline values: CDR1 SGHRS, CDR2 YFSETQ. The CDR3 is 12 amino acids. V was pared by 5 bases and J by 3 bases, with 7 bases between.

The rearrangement uses TRBV7-2 and TRBJ2-3; 10 nucleotides align to TRBD2. CDR3 size: 18 residues. Trimming cost V 3 bases and J 0 bases; bases outside gene matches: 9. Germline CDR1 SGHTA, CDR2 FQGNSA. CDR3: CASSLVTLAGGSTDTQYF. Here the CDR3 DNA reads TGTGCCAGCAGCTTGGTGACCTTAGCGGGAGGAAGCACAGATACGCAGTATTTT.

The chain uses TRBV19 and TRBJ2-5; TRBD1 matches at 7 bases. The J call may be faulty, since TRBJ2-7 better matches the DNA end. Germline V gives CDR1 LNHDA, CDR2 SQIVND (reference sequence). The CDR3 extends over 14 amino acids. As DNA, the CDR3 is TGTGCCAGTAGTATGGGGACAGCCTCCTACGAGCAGTACTTC. Amino acids: CASSMGTASYEQYF.